The 25 T cell receptor beta chains given below trace back to one sample, sequenced in a study of CD8+CD57+ T cells in acquired aplastic anemia. CDR3 and TCR beta VDJ profiling relied on genomic DNA as the template. TCRdb re-analysed the reads in MiXCR, keeping a single row per CDR3 protein. The sample gives roughly 280,000 distinct CDR3 sequences, approximately 58% of which show up once; roughly 1.2% is in the top ten. Patients picked for sequencing had shown CD8+CD57+ cell expansion detected by flow cytometry. Sequenced material: sorted CD4+, CD8+, or CD8+CD57+ T cells (not recorded which) from PBMCs. These receptors all come from a human donor with aplastic anemia.

V usage is TRBV7-9 and J usage is TRBJ1-6; 10 positions match TRBD1. Germline CDR1 and CDR2: SEHNR and FQNEAQ (reference sequence). Unmatched junction bases numbered 19, after V lost 5 bases and J lost 6 bases. The CDR3 runs 20 residues. CDR3 loop: CASSRAGTGDNEQFNSPLHF. Here the CDR3 DNA reads TGTGCCAGCAGCCGCGCCGGGACAGGGGACAATGAGCAGTTTAATTCACCCCTCCACTTT.

This clonotype has just one count. The chain recombines TRBV2 with TRBJ2-7; 8 bases match TRBD2. CDR3 length: 14 residues. CDR1 and CDR2 (germline): SNHLY, FYNNEI. Trimming cost V 6 bases and J 0 bases; bases outside gene matches: 4. The CDR3 DNA follows: TGTGCCAGCAGGAGACTAGCGAGCTCCTACGAGCAGTACTTC. This translates into CASRRLASSYEQYF.

There are many counts of this clonotype. The CDR3 DNA is TGTGCCAGCAGCTCCCAATCAGTTTCTGGAGGCTACACCTTC. Residues: CASSSQSVSGGYTF. V gene TRBV5-4 combines with J gene TRBJ1-2; D ambiguous. The CDR3 sequence is 14 residues long. CDR1 and CDR2 (germline): SGHNT, YYREEE (reference sequence). V lost 3 bases to trimming and J lost 8 bases, with 17 bases between them.

This clonotype was detected only a few times. This chain uses TRBV24-1 with TRBJ2-7, with unresolved D. This CDR3 has 13 residues. Germline V gene data show CDR1 as KGHDR and CDR2 as SFDVKD. V was shortened by 5 bases and J by 5 bases, with 12 bases between the two germline ends. The CDR3 region has the DNA TGTGCCACCAGTGCCCTAGGATTACACGAGCAGTACTTC. Translating it yields CATSALGLHEQYF.

The chain is built from TRBV7-2 and TRBJ1-1, with TRBD1 as a possible D gene (6 bases). The V and J ends lost 5 bases and 1 base respectively, with 14 bases between them. There are 15 residues in the CDR3. Germline values: CDR1 SGHTA, CDR2 FQGNSA. The CDR3 here is CASSRGGAENTEAFF. The CDR3 DNA sequence: TGTGCCAGCAGCCGAGGGGGAGCTGAGAACACTGAAGCTTTCTTT. The entire variable domain, with the rest obtained from reference TRBV7-2 and TRBJ1-1, is as follows: GAGVSQSPSNKVTEKGKDVELRCDPISGHTALYWYRQSLGQGLEFLIYFQGNSAPDKSGLPSDRFSAERTGGSVSTLTIQRTQQEDSAVYLCASSRGGAENTEAFFGQGTRLTVV.

This chain connects TRBV19 to TRBJ2-1; a weak D match, TRBD2 (5 bases). There are 12 residues in the CDR3. CDR1 is LNHDA and CDR2 is SQIVND in the germline V gene (reference sequence). Trimming left V 5 bases short and J 9 bases short, with 11 bases between. Here the CDR3 DNA reads TGTGCCAGTAGTGATAGGGCGGGTGAGCAGTTCTTC. Translating gives CASSDRAGEQFF.

This clonotype has ten or more counts. The CDR3 loop is CASSLSGIYNEQFF. The CDR3 DNA reads TGTGCCAGCAGCCTTAGCGGGATTTACAATGAGCAGTTCTTC. The chain carries TRBV7-7 and TRBJ2-1, with 8 bases that match TRBD2. V trimming: 5 bases; J trimming: 4 bases; junction bases outside the gene matches: 4. The germline gives CDR1 SSHAT, CDR2 FNYEAQ (reference sequence). CDR3 size: 14 residues.

Here the CDR3 DNA reads TGTGCCAGCAGCCCCGCCCGGGGGACTAGGTCTTCTGGTGAGCAGTTCTTC. Translation: CASSPARGTRSSGEQFF. The gene calls are TRBV5-6 and TRBJ2-1; 8 bases map to TRBD2. Germline assignment: CDR1 SGHDT and CDR2 YYEEEE. The CDR3 sequence is 17 residues long. Unmatched junction bases numbered 18, after V lost 4 bases and J lost 9 bases.

DNA for the CDR3: TGCGCCAGCAGTGAGTCAGGACAGGGCTTCCATGAAGCTTTCTTT. The encoded protein is CASSESGQGFHEAFF. The chain recombines TRBV10-2 with TRBJ1-1; 8 bases are shared with TRBD1. The germline V gene has CDR1 WSHSY and CDR2 SAAADI. V dropped 0 bases and J dropped 7; count of bases not matched to a gene: 7. The CDR3 length is 15 residues.

The chain is built from TRBV20-1 and TRBJ2-3; no firm D call. CDR1 DFQATT and CDR2 SNEGSKA come from the germline V gene (reference sequence). The length of the CDR3 is 11 residues. V lost 6 bases, J lost 7 bases, and 11 bases lay in between. The CDR3 DNA follows: TGCAGTGCCAAGAAGGTGAATACGCAGTATTTT. Translation gives CSAKKVNTQYF.

Notes on this clonotype: An end of the junction differs from the germline gene, which may be a read error. This CDR3 is CASLHTGGLVNTEAPF. The CDR3 DNA reads as TGTGCCAGTCTACATACAGGGGGCCTCGTGAACACTGAAGCTCCCTTT. J is TRBJ1-1 and V is TRBV19, with TRBD1 matching 9 bases. The CDR3 runs 16 residues. Germline CDR1 reads LNHDA; CDR2 reads SQIVND (reference sequence).

The rearrangement uses TRBV11-1 and TRBJ1-1, with D tentatively TRBD1 (5 bases). With 11 bases removed from V and 0 bases from J, the gap between germline ends came to 13 bases. From germline, CDR1 is SGHAT and CDR2 FQDESV (reference sequence). CDR3 length: 13 residues. CDR3 amino acids: CAVGDLMNTEAFF. The DNA for the CDR3 is TGTGCCGTGGGGGACCTCATGAACACTGAAGCTTTCTTT.

The rearrangement joins TRBV19 to TRBJ2-1, with 9 bases aligning to TRBD2. The CDR3 runs 14 residues. V was clipped by 5 bases and J by 6 bases; unmatched bases: 5. CDR1 and CDR2 (germline): LNHDA, SQIVND (reference sequence). CDR3 bases: TGTGCCAGTAGTGATAGCGGGAGTGCCAATGAGCAGTTCTTC. This codes for CASSDSGSANEQFF.

This clonotype has a count of ten or more. The rearrangement joins TRBV6-1 to TRBJ2-7; D ambiguous. Deletions cut 2 bases from V and 9 bases from J, with 11 bases between. Germline CDR1 and CDR2: MNHNS and SASEGT. The CDR3 has 12 residues. CDR3 sequence: CASSERGPPQYF. The CDR3 DNA sequence: TGTGCCAGCAGTGAAAGAGGCCCGCCGCAGTACTTC.

This clonotype was counted only a few times. The chain couples TRBV12-3 or TRBV12-4 to TRBJ2-7; D is unclear. The CDR3 consists of 12 residues. Trimming took off 2 bases at V and 7 bases at J, with 9 bases between the two ends. CDR3 loop: CASSLQVGEQYF. CDR3 in DNA: TGTGCCAGCAGTTTACAGGTGGGTGAGCAGTACTTC.

In DNA, the CDR3 is TGTGCCAGCAGCGTAGGCTGGGGGGACACCGGGGAGCTGTTTTTT. It is translated as CASSVGWGDTGELFF. This chain connects TRBV9 to TRBJ2-2; tentative D call: TRBD2 (6 bases). Germline V gives CDR1 SGDLS, CDR2 YYNGEE. The V end lost 0 bases, the J end lost 3 bases, and 9 bases lay between the germline ends. The length of the CDR3 is 15 residues.

The chain links TRBV7-6 to TRBJ2-3, with 8 nucleotides matching TRBD1. The CDR3 spans 17 residues. Trimming removed 4 bases from V and 3 bases from J; junction bases left unmatched: 12. The germline CDR1 and CDR2 sequences are SGHVS and FNYEAQ. CDR3 amino acids: CASSSSVGQGPTDTQYF. In DNA, the CDR3 is TGTGCCAGCAGCTCAAGCGTAGGACAGGGTCCAACAGATACGCAGTATTTT.

This clonotype was counted only a few times. This chain joins TRBV19 and TRBJ1-2; the D is unclear. The germline V gene encodes CDR1 LNHDA and CDR2 SQIVND (reference sequence). The V and J ends lost 8 bases and 4 bases respectively, with 11 bases between them. CDR3 length: 12 amino acids. In DNA form, the CDR3 reads TGTGCCAGTCGAGCGGGCAGCTATGGCTACACCTTC. Its translation: CASRAGSYGYTF. The full variable domain, completed using reference TRBV19 and TRBJ1-2, is DGGITQSPKYLFRKEGQNVTLSCEQNLNHDAMYWYRQDPGQGLRLIYYSQIVNDFQKGDIAEGYSVSREKKESFPLTVTSAQKNPTAFYLCASRAGSYGYTFGSGTRLTVV.

Ten or more counts support this clonotype. The rearrangement uses TRBV10-3 and TRBJ1-5, with 7 bases that match TRBD1. With 6 bases clipped from V and 4 bases from J, the junction kept 6 bases outside the gene matches. Germline V gene data show CDR1 as ENHRY and CDR2 as SYGVKD. The CDR3 totals 14 residues. CDR3 coding DNA: TGTGCCATCAGGGGGACAGAAGGTAATCAGCCCCAGCATTTT. It encodes CAIRGTEGNQPQHF.

This clonotype was detected ten times or more. The CDR3 DNA sequence: TGTGCCAGCAGTTACTCGAGGCTAGCGGGAGGAGTTAGTGAGCAGTTCTTC. Protein sequence: CASSYSRLAGGVSEQFF. The chain carries TRBV6-5 and TRBJ2-1; 11 positions match TRBD2. The germline CDR1 and CDR2 sequences are MNHEY and SVGAGI. CDR3 size: 17 residues. Trimming took 0 bases from V and 9 from J; bases not matched to a gene: 10.

The CDR3 reads CASSYTGTQGLGYTF. CDR3 DNA sequence: TGTGCCAGCAGTTACACCGGGACCCAGGGCCTAGGCTACACCTTC. This chain uses TRBV25-1 with TRBJ1-2, with D possibly TRBD1 on 5 matching bases. Trimming removed 5 bases from V and 8 bases from J, with 21 bases in between. This CDR3 has 15 amino acids. Germline CDR1 reads MGHDK; CDR2 reads SYGVNS.

The chain is built from TRBV20-1 and TRBJ1-5; D is perhaps TRBD1 (5 bases). Trimming removed 5 bases from V and 0 bases from J, with 17 bases in between. CDR1 is DFQATT, CDR2 SNEGSKA, per germline (reference sequence). This CDR3 has 16 amino acids. The CDR3 DNA reads as TGCAGTGCTCACGGGGGAAGGCCCTATAGCAATCAGCCCCAGCATTTT. This encodes CSAHGGRPYSNQPQHF.

Many counts were recorded for this clonotype. This chain joins TRBV6-1 and TRBJ1-4, with D unresolved. Germline CDR1 MNHNS, CDR2 SASEGT. Trimming took 4 bases from V and 3 from J, leaving 9 bases between them. This CDR3 contains 14 residues. CDR3 bases: TGTGCCAGCAGTGGGGGAGAGGCTAATGAAAAACTGTTTTTT. The encoded protein is CASSGGEANEKLFF.

For the CDR3, the DNA is TGTGCCAGCAGCATTTGGACAGGGGTATCCAATGAGCAGTTCTTC. Translation gives CASSIWTGVSNEQFF. V gene TRBV9 combines with J gene TRBJ2-1, with 9 bases identical to TRBD1. This CDR3 is 15 amino acids long. The germline CDR1 and CDR2 sequences are SGDLS and YYNGEE. Trimming at V came to 4 bases and at J to 6 bases, leaving 8 bases not matched to a gene.

This clonotype has a handful of counts. V and J are TRBV6-5 and TRBJ2-5, with D perhaps TRBD2 (6 bases). V was cut by 4 bases and J by 4 bases, with 16 bases left in between. Germline V CDR1 and CDR2: MNHEY, SVGAGI. The CDR3 length is 15 residues. The CDR3 loop reads CASSFTGTGGETQYF. In DNA form, the CDR3 reads TGTGCCAGCAGTTTCACGGGCACCGGGGGAGAGACCCAGTACTTC.